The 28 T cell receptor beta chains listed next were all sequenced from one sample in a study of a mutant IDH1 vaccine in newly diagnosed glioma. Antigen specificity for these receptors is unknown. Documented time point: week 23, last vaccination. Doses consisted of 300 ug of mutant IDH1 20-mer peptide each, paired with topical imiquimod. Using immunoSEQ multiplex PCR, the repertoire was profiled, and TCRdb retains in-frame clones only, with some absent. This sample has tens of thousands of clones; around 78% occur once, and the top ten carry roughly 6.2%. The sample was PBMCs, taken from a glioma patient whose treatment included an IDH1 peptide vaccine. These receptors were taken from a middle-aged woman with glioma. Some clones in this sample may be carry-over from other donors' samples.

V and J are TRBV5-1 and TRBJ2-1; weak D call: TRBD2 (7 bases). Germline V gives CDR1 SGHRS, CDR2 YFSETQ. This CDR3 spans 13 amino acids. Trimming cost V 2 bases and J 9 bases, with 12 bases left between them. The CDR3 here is CASSFGGATEQFF. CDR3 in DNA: TGCGCCAGCAGCTTTGGGGGGGCGACTGAGCAGTTCTTC.

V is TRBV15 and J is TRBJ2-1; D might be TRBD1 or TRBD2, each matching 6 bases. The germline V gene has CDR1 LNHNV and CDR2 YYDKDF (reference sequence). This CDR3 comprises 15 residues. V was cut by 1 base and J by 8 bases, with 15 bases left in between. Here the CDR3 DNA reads TGTGCCACCAGCAGAGCAGGGGCCCCGGGGGATGAGCAGTTCTTC. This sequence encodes CATSRAGAPGDEQFF.

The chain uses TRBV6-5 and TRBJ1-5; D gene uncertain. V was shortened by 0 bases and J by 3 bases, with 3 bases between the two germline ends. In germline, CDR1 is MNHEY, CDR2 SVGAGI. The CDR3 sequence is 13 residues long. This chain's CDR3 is CASSYSPNQPQHF. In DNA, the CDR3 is TGTGCCAGCAGTTACTCCCCCAATCAGCCCCAGCATTTT.

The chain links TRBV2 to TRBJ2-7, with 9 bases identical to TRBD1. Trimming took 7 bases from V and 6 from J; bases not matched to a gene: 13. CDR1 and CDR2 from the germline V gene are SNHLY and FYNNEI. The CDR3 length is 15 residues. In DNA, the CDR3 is TGTGCCAGCAACCAATATCCTACAGGGGGCGGCGAGCAGTACTTC. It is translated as CASNQYPTGGGEQYF.

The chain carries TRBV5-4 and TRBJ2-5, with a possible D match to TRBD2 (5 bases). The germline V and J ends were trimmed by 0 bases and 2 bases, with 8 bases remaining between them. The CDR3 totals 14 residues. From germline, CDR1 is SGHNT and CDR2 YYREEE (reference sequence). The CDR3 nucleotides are TGTGCCAGCAGCTTGGCGGCGGGTCAAGAGACCCAGTACTTC. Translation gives CASSLAAGQETQYF.

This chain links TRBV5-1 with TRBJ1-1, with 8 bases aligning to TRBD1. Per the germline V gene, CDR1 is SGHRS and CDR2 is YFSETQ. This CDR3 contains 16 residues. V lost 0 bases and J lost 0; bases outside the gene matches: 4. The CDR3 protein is CASSLAGGQMNTEAFF. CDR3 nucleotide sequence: TGCGCCAGCAGCTTGGCAGGGGGCCAGATGAACACTGAAGCTTTCTTT.

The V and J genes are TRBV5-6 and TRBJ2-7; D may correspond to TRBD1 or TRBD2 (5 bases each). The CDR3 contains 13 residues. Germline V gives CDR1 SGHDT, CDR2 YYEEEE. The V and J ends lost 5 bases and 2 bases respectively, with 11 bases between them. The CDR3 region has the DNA TGTGCCAGCAGACTAGACAGAGCCTACGAGCAGTACTTC. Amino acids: CASRLDRAYEQYF.

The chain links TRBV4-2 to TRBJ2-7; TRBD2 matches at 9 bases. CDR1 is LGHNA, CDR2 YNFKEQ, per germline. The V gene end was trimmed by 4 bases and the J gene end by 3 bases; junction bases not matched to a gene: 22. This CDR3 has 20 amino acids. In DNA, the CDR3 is TGTGCCAGCAGCCCGAACTCAGTAGGGATGCGGGAGGGGGACTACTACGAGCAGTACTTC. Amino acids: CASSPNSVGMREGDYYEQYF.

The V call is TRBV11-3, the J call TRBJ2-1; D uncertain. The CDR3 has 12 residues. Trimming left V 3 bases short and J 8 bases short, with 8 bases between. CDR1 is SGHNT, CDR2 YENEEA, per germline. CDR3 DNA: TGTGCCAGCAGCTTTGACCCCGATGAGCAGTTCTTC. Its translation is CASSFDPDEQFF.

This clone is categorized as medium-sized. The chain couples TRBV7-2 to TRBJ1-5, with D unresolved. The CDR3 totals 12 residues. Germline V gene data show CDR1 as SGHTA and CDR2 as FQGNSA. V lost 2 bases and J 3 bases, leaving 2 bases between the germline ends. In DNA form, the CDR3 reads TGTGCCAGCAGCTTATTCAATCAGCCCCAGCATTTT. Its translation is CASSLFNQPQHF.

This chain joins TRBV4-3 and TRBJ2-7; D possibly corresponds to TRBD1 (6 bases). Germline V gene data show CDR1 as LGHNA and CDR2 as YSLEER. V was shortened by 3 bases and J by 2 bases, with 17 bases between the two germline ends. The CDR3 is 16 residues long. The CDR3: CASSQGAARPPYEQYF. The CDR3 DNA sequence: TGCGCCAGCAGCCAGGGGGCGGCCCGGCCCCCCTACGAGCAGTACTTC.

The CDR3 DNA sequence: TGCAGTGGGGAGATGAACACTGAAGCTTTCTTT. Its translation: CSGEMNTEAFF. V usage is TRBV20-1 and J usage is TRBJ1-1; D uncertain. The V gene lost 7 bases and the J gene lost 0 bases, with 6 bases spanning the gap. CDR3 length equals 11 residues. CDR1 is DFQATT, CDR2 SNEGSKA, per germline (reference sequence).

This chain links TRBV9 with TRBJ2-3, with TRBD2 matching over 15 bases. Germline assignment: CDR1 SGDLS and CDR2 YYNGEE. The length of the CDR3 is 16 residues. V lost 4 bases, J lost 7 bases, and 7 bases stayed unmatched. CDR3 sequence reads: CASSPGTSGGFYTQYF. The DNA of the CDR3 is TGTGCCAGCAGCCCCGGGACTAGCGGGGGGTTCTATACGCAGTATTTT. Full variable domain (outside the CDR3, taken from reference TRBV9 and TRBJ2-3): DSGVTQTPKHLITATGQRVTLRCSPRSGDLSVYWYQQSLDQGLQFLIQYYNGEERAKGNILERFSAQQFPDLHSELNLSSLELGDSALYFCASSPGTSGGFYTQYFGPGTRLTVL.

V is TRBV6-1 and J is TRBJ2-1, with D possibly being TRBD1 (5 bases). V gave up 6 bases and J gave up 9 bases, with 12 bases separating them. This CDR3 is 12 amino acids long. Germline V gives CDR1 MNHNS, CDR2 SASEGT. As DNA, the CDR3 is TGTGCCAGCAGCGTAGGGGATTTTGAGCAGTTCTTC. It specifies CASSVGDFEQFF.

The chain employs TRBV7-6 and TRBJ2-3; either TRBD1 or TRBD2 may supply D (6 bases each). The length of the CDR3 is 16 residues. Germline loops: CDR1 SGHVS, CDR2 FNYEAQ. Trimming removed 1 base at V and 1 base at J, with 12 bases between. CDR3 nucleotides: TGTGCCAGCAGCTTAGGAGGGGGGACCGGCACAGATACGCAGTATTTT. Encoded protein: CASSLGGGTGTDTQYF.

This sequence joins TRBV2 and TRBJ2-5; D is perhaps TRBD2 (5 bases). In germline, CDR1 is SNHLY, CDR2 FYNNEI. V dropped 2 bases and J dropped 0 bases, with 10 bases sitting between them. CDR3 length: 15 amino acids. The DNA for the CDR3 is TGTGCCAGCAGTGAAATCTGGCGGGACCAAGAGACCCAGTACTTC. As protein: CASSEIWRDQETQYF.

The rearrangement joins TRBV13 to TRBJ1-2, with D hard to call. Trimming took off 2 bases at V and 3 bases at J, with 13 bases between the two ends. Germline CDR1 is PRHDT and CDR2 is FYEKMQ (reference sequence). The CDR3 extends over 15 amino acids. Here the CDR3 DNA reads TGTGCCAGCAGCTTATCGATCCCTTCGGACTATGGCTACACCTTC. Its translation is CASSLSIPSDYGYTF.

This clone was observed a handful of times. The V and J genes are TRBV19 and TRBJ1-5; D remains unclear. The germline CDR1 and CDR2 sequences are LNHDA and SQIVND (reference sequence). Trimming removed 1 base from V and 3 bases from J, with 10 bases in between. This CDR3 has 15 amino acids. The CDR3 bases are TGTGCCAGTAGTATAGTGACGAGCAACAATCAGCCCCAGCATTTT. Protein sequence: CASSIVTSNNQPQHF.

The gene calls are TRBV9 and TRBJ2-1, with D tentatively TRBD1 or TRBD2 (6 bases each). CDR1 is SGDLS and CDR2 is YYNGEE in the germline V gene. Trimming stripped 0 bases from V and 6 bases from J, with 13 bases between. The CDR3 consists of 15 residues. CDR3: CASSVAVGGSNEQFF. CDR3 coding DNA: TGTGCCAGCAGCGTAGCTGTCGGGGGCTCCAATGAGCAGTTCTTC.

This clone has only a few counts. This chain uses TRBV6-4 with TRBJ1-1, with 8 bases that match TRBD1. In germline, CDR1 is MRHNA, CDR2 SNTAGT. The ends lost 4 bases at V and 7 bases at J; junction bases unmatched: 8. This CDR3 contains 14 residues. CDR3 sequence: CASSAETGVGEAFF. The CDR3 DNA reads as TGTGCCAGCAGTGCCGAGACAGGGGTGGGTGAAGCTTTCTTT.

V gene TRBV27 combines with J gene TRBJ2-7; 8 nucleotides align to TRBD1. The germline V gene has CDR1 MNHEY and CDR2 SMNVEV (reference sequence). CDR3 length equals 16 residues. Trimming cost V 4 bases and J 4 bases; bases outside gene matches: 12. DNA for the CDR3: TGTGCCAGCAGTTCTTCTCCGACAGGGGATGAATACGAGCAGTACTTC. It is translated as CASSSSPTGDEYEQYF.

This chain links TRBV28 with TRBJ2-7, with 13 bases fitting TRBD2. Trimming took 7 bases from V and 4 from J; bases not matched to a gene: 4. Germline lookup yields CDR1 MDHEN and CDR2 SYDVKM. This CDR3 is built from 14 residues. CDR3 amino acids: CASTGLAGQYEQYF. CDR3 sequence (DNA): TGTGCCAGCACGGGACTAGCGGGACAATACGAGCAGTACTTC.

The CDR3 loop is CASSFGPPGVEAFF. Here the CDR3 DNA reads TGTGCCAGCAGCTTCGGACCCCCAGGGGTTGAAGCTTTCTTT. This chain connects TRBV7-3 to TRBJ1-1; weak D call: TRBD1 (6 bases). V was clipped by 3 bases and J by 7 bases, with 15 bases between them. The V gene's germline CDR1 is SGHTA and CDR2 FQGTGA. CDR3 length equals 14 residues.

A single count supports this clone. CDR3 bases: TGTGCCAGCAGCGTAGCACAGGGAGGCTACACCTTC. Its translation is CASSVAQGGYTF. The rearrangement uses TRBV9 and TRBJ1-2, with D possibly matching TRBD1 (6 bases). Trimming shortened V by 0 bases and J by 8 bases, and 8 bases separated the two germline ends. CDR1 and CDR2 (germline): SGDLS, YYNGEE. CDR3 size: 12 residues.

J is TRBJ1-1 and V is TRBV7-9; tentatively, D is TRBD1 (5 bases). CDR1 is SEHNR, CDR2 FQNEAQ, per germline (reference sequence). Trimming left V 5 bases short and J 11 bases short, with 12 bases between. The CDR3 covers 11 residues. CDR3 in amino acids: CASSARVRAFF. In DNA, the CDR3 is TGTGCCAGCAGCGCCAGGGTAAGGGCTTTCTTT.

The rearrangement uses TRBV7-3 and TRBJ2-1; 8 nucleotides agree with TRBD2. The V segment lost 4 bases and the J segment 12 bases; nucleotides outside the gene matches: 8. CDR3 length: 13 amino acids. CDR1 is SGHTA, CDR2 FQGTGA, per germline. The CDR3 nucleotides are TGTGCCAGCAGCTCAGTTTTAAGCGGGAGGCAGTTCTTC. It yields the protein CASSSVLSGRQFF. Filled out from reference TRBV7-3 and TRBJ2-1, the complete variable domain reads GAGVSQTPSNKVTEKGKYVELRCDPISGHTALYWYRQSLGQGPEFLIYFQGTGAADDSGLPNDRFFAVRPEGSVSTLKIQRTERGDSAVYLCASSSVLSGRQFFGPGTRLTVL.

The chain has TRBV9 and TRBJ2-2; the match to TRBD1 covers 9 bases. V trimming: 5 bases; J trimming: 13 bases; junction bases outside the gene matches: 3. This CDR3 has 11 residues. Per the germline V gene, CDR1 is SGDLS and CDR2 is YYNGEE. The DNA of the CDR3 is TGTGCCAGCAGGGGACAGGGTGGGCTGTTTTTT. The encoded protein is CASRGQGGLFF.

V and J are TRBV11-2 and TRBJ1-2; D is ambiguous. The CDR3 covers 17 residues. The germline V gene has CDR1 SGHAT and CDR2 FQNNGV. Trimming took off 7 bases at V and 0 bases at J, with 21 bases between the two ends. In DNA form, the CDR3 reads TGTGCCAGCACCTCCACCCTGGGAAGGCGAGCTAACTATGGCTACACCTTC. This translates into CASTSTLGRRANYGYTF.